The clone carrying this T cell receptor (beta chain) was picked up a small number of times. This entry belongs to a study of regulatory T cells in long-lasting Graves disease. Whole-study context: Antithyroid drug intake by newly diagnosed Graves' patients had lasted under 3 months.

HTBI primers from iRepertoire and Arm-PCR of CDR3 regions yielded the TCR beta libraries. TCRdb redid the calling of the multiplex PCR reads with MiXCR, one entry per CDR3 protein. The sample lists 530,000 or so distinct CDR3 sequences; roughly 13% were seen once. Time point meaning: newly diagnosed GD, antithyroid drugs for less than 3 months. Preparation of the TCR library used RNA extracted from PBMCs. The same data also went into a second study, on T cells in Graves' hyperthyroidism and ophthalmopathy. That publication notes: The hyperthyroidism was newly diagnosed and had lasted under 2 months; the patients were aged 18 to 65. From stable hyperthyroidism, ophthalmopathy was set apart by a 13 V-J model.

This TCR was recovered from a man aged 25 to 45 with Graves disease. Sequences were derived from peripheral blood mononuclear cells (PBMCs), sampled at new diagnosis, from a patient treated with antithyroid drugs.

In nucleotides, the CDR3 is TGCGCCAGCAGCCAAGATAAGGGACTAGCGGTTGCGGACGAGCAGTTCTTC. As protein: CASSQDKGLAVADEQFF. The V and J genes are TRBV4-1 and TRBJ2-1; 11 bases match TRBD2. J was trimmed by 10 bases and V by 0 bases; bases with no gene match: 11. Germline-derived CDR1 and CDR2 are MGHRA and YSYEKL. The CDR3 totals 17 residues.